The 29 T cell receptor beta chains given below trace back to one sample, sequenced in a study of blood T cells in healthy people across ages. PCR was performed a second time for roughly 7 to 11 cycles using a sample-barcoded 5' primer and a J-beta primer mix. TCRdb recomputed calls from the 5' RACE reads with MiXCR, one row per CDR3 protein. There are around 820,000 distinct CDR3 sequences in the sample; 20% to 30% occur only once, and under 4% lies in the top ten. These data were also filed under a second study, of T cells of mothers and their children.

The sequencing input was blood. These receptor sequences come from a boy between 5 and 17 years old in good health.

CDR3 nucleotide sequence: TGTGCCAGCTCACCGACGGTGGGGGAGTACAATGAGCAGTTCTTC. As protein: CASSPTVGEYNEQFF. This chain connects TRBV18 to TRBJ2-1; D assignment may be TRBD1 or TRBD2 (5 bases each). V lost 3 bases, J lost 4 bases, and 13 bases lay in between. This CDR3 has 15 amino acids. Germline V lookup: CDR1 KGHSH, CDR2 LQKENI.

This clonotype was detected only a few times. The chain combines TRBV28 with TRBJ2-5; 16 bases fit TRBD2. The J call may be mistaken, given a closer DNA end match to TRBJ2-7. The CDR3 consists of 19 residues. Germline CDR1 is MDHEN and CDR2 is SYDVKM. This chain's CDR3 is CASIYAGLAGGPGSYEQYF. The DNA of the CDR3 is TGTGCCAGCATCTACGCGGGACTAGCGGGAGGGCCAGGATCCTACGAGCAGTACTTC.

This rearrangement joins TRBV20-1 to TRBJ2-2; 14 bases match TRBD2. This CDR3 has 18 amino acids. V lost 6 bases and J lost 0; bases outside the gene matches: 9. Germline loops: CDR1 DFQATT, CDR2 SNEGSKA (reference sequence). In DNA form, the CDR3 reads TGCAGTGCCCGATGGGGACTAGCGGGAGCCTCGAACACCGGGGAGCTGTTTTTT. This sequence encodes CSARWGLAGASNTGELFF.

The chain employs TRBV7-9 and TRBJ2-1; D remains unclear. Trimming removed 5 bases at V and 5 bases at J, with 22 bases between. The CDR3 runs 17 residues. Germline V gene data show CDR1 as SEHNR and CDR2 as FQNEAQ (reference sequence). The CDR3 sequence: CASSIPKKGPPHNEQFF. CDR3 nucleotides: TGTGCCAGCAGCATACCCAAGAAGGGCCCACCCCACAATGAGCAGTTCTTC.

There are a few counts of this clonotype. This chain uses TRBV7-2 with TRBJ2-5, with TRBD2 identical over 9 bases. The J call may not be correct, given that the DNA end is closer to TRBJ2-7. The length of the CDR3 is 16 residues. Germline CDR1 reads SGHTA; CDR2 reads FQGNSA. In DNA form, the CDR3 reads TGTGCCAGCAGCTTAGCTTCCCTAGCGGGGACCTACGAGCAGTACTTC. It codes for CASSLASLAGTYEQYF.

There are a few counts of this clonotype. The rearrangement uses TRBV4-3 and TRBJ2-6; the D gene is possibly TRBD1 (6 bases). The CDR3 loop spans 17 amino acids. Germline assignment: CDR1 LGHNA and CDR2 YSLEER. V lost 1 base and J lost 0, with 10 bases in between. The chain's CDR3 is CASSQAPQGSGANVLTF. The CDR3 nucleotides read TGCGCCAGCAGCCAAGCACCACAGGGCTCTGGGGCCAACGTCCTGACTTTC.

This clonotype turned up a few times. This chain uses TRBV29-1 with TRBJ2-3; no reliable D call. There are 14 residues in the CDR3. The germline V and J ends were trimmed by 1 base and 2 bases, with 10 bases remaining between them. Germline CDR1 and CDR2: SQVTM and ANQGSEA. CDR3 DNA sequence: TGCAGCGTTGAAGGGCTACCCAACACAGATACGCAGTATTTT. As protein: CSVEGLPNTDTQYF.

The genes are TRBV29-1 and TRBJ1-1; D is undetermined. Germline CDR1 is SQVTM and CDR2 is ANQGSEA. The CDR3 is 11 residues long. The ends were cut back, 6 bases at V and 5 bases at J, with 10 bases in the middle. The CDR3 DNA sequence: TGCAGCGTCCCCGTAGGGACTGAAGCTTTCTTT. Translating gives CSVPVGTEAFF.

Only one count was recorded for this clonotype. The gene calls are TRBV20-1 and TRBJ2-4; D ambiguous. The CDR3 consists of 15 residues. Germline assignment: CDR1 DFQATT and CDR2 SNEGSKA (reference sequence). V lost 3 bases and J 3 bases, leaving 15 bases between the germline ends. The CDR3, as DNA: TGCAGTGCTAGCCATCATTCTATCGACAAAAACATTCAGTACTTC. Translating it yields CSASHHSIDKNIQYF.

The chain joins TRBV7-6 to TRBJ1-5, with TRBD1 matching over 7 bases. The J segment lost 5 bases and the V segment lost 1 base, leaving 5 bases of the junction unmatched. The CDR3 spans 15 residues. Germline-derived CDR1 and CDR2 are SGHVS and FNYEAQ. The CDR3 loop reads CASSLEGGSDQPQHF. The CDR3 DNA sequence: TGTGCCAGCAGCTTAGAAGGGGGCAGCGATCAGCCCCAGCATTTT. Full variable domain (remainder filled in from reference TRBV7-6 and TRBJ1-5): GAGVSQSPRYKVTKRGQDVALRCDPISGHVSLYWYRQALGQGPEFLTYFNYEAQQDKSGLPNDRFSAERPEGSISTLTIQRTEQRDSAMYRCASSLEGGSDQPQHFGDGTRLSIL.

In nucleotides, the CDR3 is TGTGCCAGCAGCCCGGGACTAGCGGGACTCAATGAGCAGTTCTTC. This encodes CASSPGLAGLNEQFF. The genes are TRBV5-6 and TRBJ2-5; 13 nucleotides line up with TRBD2. The tail of the sequence fits TRBJ2-1 better, so the J call may be wrong. The CDR3 loop spans 15 amino acids. CDR1 is SGHDT and CDR2 is YYEEEE in the germline V gene.

The table lists this clonotype with a few counts. The chain carries TRBV7-2 and TRBJ2-1; TRBD1 might be the D (6 bases). The CDR3 has 15 amino acids. Trimming left V 5 bases short and J 2 bases short, with 13 bases between. Germline CDR1 is SGHTA and CDR2 is FQGNSA. CDR3 loop: CASSTDRYPYNEQFF. The DNA of the CDR3 is TGTGCCAGCAGCACAGACAGGTACCCCTACAATGAGCAGTTCTTC.

The gene calls are TRBV28 and TRBJ2-5; 8 positions match TRBD1. The J call is doubtful: the DNA matches TRBJ2-7 better. Germline V gives CDR1 MDHEN, CDR2 SYDVKM. The CDR3 sequence is 15 residues long. The CDR3 protein is CASSRAQGAIYEQYF. CDR3 in DNA: TGTGCCAGCAGCCGAGCCCAGGGGGCGATTTACGAGCAGTACTTC.

The rearrangement joins TRBV3-1 to TRBJ2-4, with D tentatively TRBD2 (7 bases). The CDR3 is made up of 17 amino acids. Germline V gene data show CDR1 as LGHDT and CDR2 as YNNKEL (reference sequence). Deletions cut 3 bases from V and 7 bases from J, with 22 bases between. DNA for the CDR3: TGTGCCAGCAGCCAGATTTCAGGTGGGCGGGGGCGGAACATTCAGTACTTC. It codes for CASSQISGGRGRNIQYF.

In this sample, this clonotype turned up a few times. The CDR3 region is CASSLRLAGANEQFF. CDR3 sequence (DNA): TGTGCCAGCAGCTTAAGACTAGCGGGTGCTAATGAGCAGTTCTTC. This chain links TRBV7-9 with TRBJ2-1; 10 bases fit TRBD2. The CDR3 covers 15 residues. V shed 2 bases, J shed 7 bases, and the junction held 5 bases outside the gene matches. The germline gives CDR1 SEHNR, CDR2 FQNEAQ (reference sequence).

This clonotype was found a few times. The V gene is TRBV3-1, the J gene TRBJ2-5, with TRBD1 matching 9 bases. The DNA matches TRBJ2-1 better at its end, which makes the J call doubtful. CDR1 and CDR2 (germline): LGHDT, YNNKEL (reference sequence). The CDR3 is 17 amino acids. CDR3 amino acids: CASSQEGQGRRNNEQFF. The CDR3 DNA reads as TGTGCCAGCAGCCAAGAGGGACAGGGACGGAGGAACAATGAGCAGTTCTTC.

This chain connects TRBV24-1 to TRBJ2-5; D might be TRBD2 (5 bases). CDR1 is KGHDR, CDR2 SFDVKD, per germline. The CDR3 is 16 residues long. V gave up 7 bases and J gave up 5 bases, with 22 bases separating them. The CDR3 here is CATSDPRGETRETQYF. The CDR3 coding sequence is TGTGCCACCAGCGATCCCCGGGGAGAGACGCGGGAGACCCAGTACTTC.

This clonotype appeared a few times. The V and J genes are TRBV29-1 and TRBJ2-1; D possibly matches TRBD1 or TRBD2 (5 bases each). The J call may be faulty, since TRBJ2-7 better matches the DNA end. The germline V gene encodes CDR1 SQVTM and CDR2 ANQGSEA. This CDR3 is built from 13 residues. This chain's CDR3 is CSATGTKSYEQYF. DNA for the CDR3: TGCAGCGCGACCGGGACCAAAAGTTACGAGCAGTACTTC.

This sequence joins TRBV6-5 and TRBJ2-7; TRBD1 aligns across 10 bases. The CDR3 totals 17 residues. The V gene end was trimmed by 0 bases and the J gene end by 3 bases; junction bases not matched to a gene: 8. Per germline, CDR1 MNHEY and CDR2 SVGAGI. The DNA of the CDR3 is TGTGCCAGCAGTTACTCGATAGGCCGGGACAGGGGCTACGAGCAGTACTTC. This encodes CASSYSIGRDRGYEQYF.

This clonotype was seen more than once but under ten times. The chain uses TRBV24-1 and TRBJ2-3; the D gene could be TRBD1 or TRBD2 (7 bases each). The germline V gene encodes CDR1 KGHDR and CDR2 SFDVKD. This CDR3 is 17 amino acids long. V lost 3 bases, J lost 0 bases, and 15 bases lay in between. Here the CDR3 DNA reads TGTGCCACCAGTGATCAAGGGAGGGGGCCTAGCACAGATACGCAGTATTTT. Residues: CATSDQGRGPSTDTQYF.

The chain has TRBV28 and TRBJ2-6; D remains ambiguous. CDR1 and CDR2 from the germline V gene are MDHEN and SYDVKM. Trimming took off 6 bases at V and 0 bases at J, with 9 bases between the two ends. This CDR3 contains 15 residues. CDR3 in DNA: TGTGCCAGCAGAAACACAGCCTCTGGGGCCAACGTCCTGACTTTC. Translating it yields CASRNTASGANVLTF.

V usage is TRBV11-2 and J usage is TRBJ2-4, with D tentatively TRBD1 (8 bases). The germline V gene has CDR1 SGHAT and CDR2 FQNNGV. V was shortened by 5 bases and J by 7 bases, with 12 bases between the two germline ends. The CDR3 is made up of 13 amino acids. In DNA, the CDR3 is TGTGCCAGCAGCGGACAGGGAGGGAACATTCAGTACTTC. Translating it yields CASSGQGGNIQYF.

The chain couples TRBV6-5 to TRBJ1-3, with 9 bases aligning to TRBD1. Germline CDR1 and CDR2: MNHEY and SVGAGI. Trimming removed 0 bases from V and 3 bases from J; junction bases left unmatched: 15. The CDR3 is made up of 20 amino acids. The CDR3 sequence: CASSYSPATGGVIRGNTIYF. The CDR3 bases are TGTGCCAGCAGTTACTCCCCGGCGACAGGGGGTGTAATACGTGGAAACACCATATATTTT.

The sample holds a few counts of this clonotype. The chain uses TRBV11-2 and TRBJ1-1; D is unclear. CDR3 length: 13 residues. Germline V gene sequence: CDR1 SGHAT, CDR2 FQNNGV. V shed 3 bases and J shed 1 base, with 6 bases lying between them. CDR3 nucleotides: TGTGCCAGCAGCTTGACGTGGAACACTGAAGCTTTCTTT. This sequence encodes CASSLTWNTEAFF.

In this sample, this clonotype turned up a few times. V and J are TRBV27 and TRBJ1-1, with a tentative D call TRBD1 (6 bases). Germline lookup yields CDR1 MNHEY and CDR2 SMNVEV (reference sequence). The V end lost 6 bases, the J end lost 0 bases, and 8 bases lay between the germline ends. The CDR3 contains 13 residues. The CDR3 protein is CASRAGVNTEAFF. Written as DNA, the CDR3 is TGTGCCAGCAGGGCAGGGGTGAACACTGAAGCTTTCTTT.

The chain uses TRBV12-5 and TRBJ2-5; the match to TRBD2 covers 10 bases. V trimming: 6 bases; J trimming: 5 bases; junction bases outside the gene matches: 12. The CDR3 length is 16 residues. Per the germline V gene, CDR1 is LGHNT and CDR2 is FRNRAP. In DNA form, the CDR3 reads TGTGCTAGTGGACCGCCAAGCGGGAGGGGAGGCGAGACCCAGTACTTC. As protein: CASGPPSGRGGETQYF.

The chain is built from TRBV29-1 and TRBJ2-4; TRBD1 agrees at 12 bases. Germline V gene data show CDR1 as SQVTM and CDR2 as ANQGSEA. Trimming cost V 6 bases and J 0 bases; bases outside gene matches: 9. The CDR3 has 17 residues. DNA of the CDR3: TGCAGCGTGACGGCCGGGACAGGGGGCGAAGCCAAAAACATTCAGTACTTC. It encodes CSVTAGTGGEAKNIQYF.

The chain joins TRBV7-2 to TRBJ2-5; D is possibly TRBD1 (7 bases). Germline CDR1 and CDR2: SGHTA and FQGNSA. The CDR3 length is 16 residues. Trimming removed 5 bases at V and 3 bases at J, with 19 bases between. The CDR3 protein is CASSQGGLMVKETQYF. The CDR3 bases are TGTGCCAGCAGCCAGGGGGGACTCATGGTAAAAGAGACCCAGTACTTC.

This CDR3 is CASSLGLGLEQYF. DNA for the CDR3: TGTGCCAGCAGTTTGGGACTAGGTTTGGAGCAGTACTTC. The chain uses TRBV28 and TRBJ2-7; 8 bases are shared with TRBD2. The CDR3 extends over 13 amino acids. Germline lookup yields CDR1 MDHEN and CDR2 SYDVKM. V shed 3 bases and J 7 bases; nucleotides not matched to a gene: 5. The variable domain in full, completed from reference TRBV28 and TRBJ2-7, reads DVKVTQSSRYLVKRTGEKVFLECVQDMDHENMFWYRQDPGLGLRLIYFSYDVKMKEKGDIPEGYSVSREKKERFSLILESASTNQTSMYLCASSLGLGLEQYFGPGTRLTVT.